The sequence of this TCR beta chain was determined in a study of T cells in localized non-small cell lung cancer. Study results and limitations: Compared with tumor, uninvolved adjacent lung displayed greater T cell clonality, ranking highest overall. Of the top 100 tumor clones, median 57 were in adjacent lung, around 28 among its top 100.

Clones were sequenced by immunoSEQ multiplex PCR, and TCRdb holds only the in-frame ones, with some missing. The table records fewer than 10,000 clones, around two fifths of them present only once. CDR3 length: 14 amino acids. CDR1 SQVTM and CDR2 ANQGSEA come from the germline V gene. V was clipped by 6 bases and J by 4 bases; unmatched bases: 9. This clone occurred a few times. The antigen is not known. V and J are TRBV29-1 and TRBJ1-3; 7 nucleotides match TRBD1. This clonotype was sampled from a woman between 35 and 75 years old with stage I lung adenocarcinoma. The material sequenced was lymph node tissue, taken before any cancer treatment. This CDR3 reads CSVTIGGSGNTIYF. The CDR3 DNA reads as TGCAGCGTGACCATAGGGGGCTCCGGAAACACCATATATTTT.